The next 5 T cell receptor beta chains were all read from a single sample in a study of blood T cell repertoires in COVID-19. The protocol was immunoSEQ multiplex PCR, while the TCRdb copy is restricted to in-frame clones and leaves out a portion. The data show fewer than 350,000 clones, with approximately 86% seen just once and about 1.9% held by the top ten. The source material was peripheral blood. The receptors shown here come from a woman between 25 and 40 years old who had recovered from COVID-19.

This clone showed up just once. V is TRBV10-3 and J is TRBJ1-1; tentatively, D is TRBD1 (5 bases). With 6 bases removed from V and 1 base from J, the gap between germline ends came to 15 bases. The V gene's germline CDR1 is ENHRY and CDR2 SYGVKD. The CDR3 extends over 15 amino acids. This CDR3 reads CAIRGRGPTNTEAFF. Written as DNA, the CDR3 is TGTGCCATCAGGGGGAGGGGACCGACGAACACTGAAGCTTTCTTT.

The CDR3, as DNA: TGTGCCAGCAGTCGACAGGGAGCATACAATGAGCAGTTCTTC. Translating gives CASSRQGAYNEQFF. This chain uses TRBV6-5 with TRBJ2-1, with 7 bases aligning to TRBD1. This CDR3 has 14 amino acids. Germline CDR1 is MNHEY and CDR2 is SVGAGI. Trimming removed 5 bases from V and 4 bases from J; junction bases left unmatched: 5.

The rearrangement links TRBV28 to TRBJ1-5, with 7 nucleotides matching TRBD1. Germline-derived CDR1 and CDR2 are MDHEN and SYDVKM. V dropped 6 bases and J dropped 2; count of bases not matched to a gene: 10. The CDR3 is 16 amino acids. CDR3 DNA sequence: TGTGCCAGCAGCCCAGGGGGTGCAGGGGGCAATCAGCCCCAGCATTTT. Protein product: CASSPGGAGGNQPQHF.

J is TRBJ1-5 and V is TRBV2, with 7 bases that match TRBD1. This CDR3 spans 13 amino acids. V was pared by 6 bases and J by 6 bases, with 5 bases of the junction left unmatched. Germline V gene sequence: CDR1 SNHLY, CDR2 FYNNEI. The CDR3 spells CASSSDRAQPQHF. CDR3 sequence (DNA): TGTGCCAGCAGCTCCGACAGGGCTCAGCCCCAGCATTTT.

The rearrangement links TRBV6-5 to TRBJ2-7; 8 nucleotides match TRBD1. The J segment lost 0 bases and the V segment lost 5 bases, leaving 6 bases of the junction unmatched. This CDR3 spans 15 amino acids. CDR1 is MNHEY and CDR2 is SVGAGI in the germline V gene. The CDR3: CASSRQGRGSYEQYF. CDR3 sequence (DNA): TGTGCCAGCAGTCGACAGGGGAGAGGCTCCTACGAGCAGTACTTC.